The clone carrying this T cell receptor beta chain was counted a single time. This sample was included in a study of blood T cell repertoires in COVID-19. At the level of the study: Sources were T cells, B-cell-depleted T cells, or PBMCs; the material itself was cDNA or gDNA.

Under the authors' procedure: Amplified reference gene primers provided the basis for estimating nucleated cell counts. Assay used: immunoSEQ multiplex PCR; TCRdb lists only in-frame clones, some missing. Clonal size and the V and J genes are those of that table, whereas D and trimming came from the DNA. The sample lists 250,000 to 350,000 clones, around four fifths occurring once. Germline V CDR1 and CDR2: MNHEY, SMNVEV (reference sequence). The J segment lost 1 base and the V segment lost 8 bases, leaving 4 bases of the junction unmatched. The CDR3 runs 15 residues. The chain is built from TRBV27 and TRBJ2-6; 8 nucleotides agree with TRBD1. This TCR was recovered from a woman between 45 and 65 years old with active or convalescent COVID-19. The sample consisted of peripheral blood. Here the CDR3 reads CASYRTGSGANVLTF. The CDR3 coding sequence is TGTGCCAGCTACCGGACAGGGTCTGGGGCCAACGTCCTGACTTTC.